The clone carrying this TCR beta chain was recorded a few times. The antigen is unknown. Sequencing libraries for TCR beta were prepared with iRepertoire HTBI primers and Arm-PCR of CDR3 regions. TCRdb re-called the multiplex PCR reads through MiXCR, storing one row per CDR3 protein. Of approximately 440,000 distinct CDR3 sequences detected, 16% appear once; the ten largest clones hold more than 9%. This CDR3 contains 16 residues. Deletions cut 4 bases from V and 3 bases from J, with 18 bases between. The germline CDR1 and CDR2 sequences are WSHSY and SAAADI. This sample was taken from a study of regulatory T cells in long-lasting Graves disease. General study findings and limits: Gene preferences differed: TRBV28, TRBJ1-2, TRBJ2-5 in persistent cases. Sharing of public clonotypes was greater in persistent patients (roughly 2,900) than in new patients (roughly 1,000).

Time point described: newly diagnosed GD, antithyroid drugs for less than 3 months. RNA from PBMCs was the source of the TCR library. The data also belong to a second study, concerning T cells in Graves' hyperthyroidism and ophthalmopathy. As that study records: Researchers defined stable Graves' hyperthyroidism as no ophthalmopathy progression within 18 months.

This TCR derives from a man in his forties or fifties with Graves disease. The chain employs TRBV10-2 and TRBJ1-2; D perhaps matches TRBD1 (6 bases). Sequenced here: peripheral blood mononuclear cells (PBMCs), sampled at new diagnosis, from a patient treated with antithyroid drugs. CDR3 sequence (DNA): TGCGCCAGCAGTGGGCCGGACAGCCACAAGGACTATGGCTACACCTTC. Its translation is CASSGPDSHKDYGYTF.